This TCR beta chain stems from a study of blood T cell repertoires in COVID-19. About the research overall: Specimens from acute and convalescent COVID-19 originated in the United States, Italy and Spain. Sources were T cells, B-cell-depleted T cells, or PBMCs; the material itself was cDNA or gDNA.

Per the study methods: Estimation of nucleated cell counts relied on the amplification of reference gene primers. TCRdb's copy holds only in-frame clones and misses some; the assay was immunoSEQ multiplex PCR. D and trimming were read from the DNA, whereas the V and J calls and clone size are those reported in that table. This sample has about 240,000 clones, with more than 75% found just once. The CDR3 has 15 residues. V lost 7 bases, J lost 5 bases, and 6 bases stayed unmatched. Germline V gene sequence: CDR1 SQVTM, CDR2 ANQGSEA. The chain employs TRBV29-1 and TRBJ2-2; 14 bases match TRBD2. Sample: peripheral blood. This clonotype originated in a woman aged 55 to 70 with active or convalescent COVID-19. CDR3 amino acids: CSASGLAGVTGELFF. In DNA form, the CDR3 reads TGCAGCGCCTCGGGACTAGCGGGGGTGACCGGGGAGCTGTTTTTT.